What follows describes a single TCR beta chain. This record comes from a study of control samples from healthy donors and cancer patients. The germline V gene encodes CDR1 MNHNY and CDR2 SVGAGI (reference sequence). The CDR3 has 15 amino acids. V lost 5 bases and J lost 0, with 11 bases in between. TCRdb keeps only in-frame clones here, not all; method: immunoSEQ multiplex PCR. This sample has about 51,000 clones, with around 80% found just once. The chain combines TRBV6-6 with TRBJ1-3, with a tentative D call TRBD1 (6 bases). The sequence was collected from a man aged 65-85 years in good health. Material: blood. DNA of the CDR3: TGTGCCAGCAGTCCGGACAGTCTCTCTGGAAACACCATATATTTT. It is translated as CASSPDSLSGNTIYF.